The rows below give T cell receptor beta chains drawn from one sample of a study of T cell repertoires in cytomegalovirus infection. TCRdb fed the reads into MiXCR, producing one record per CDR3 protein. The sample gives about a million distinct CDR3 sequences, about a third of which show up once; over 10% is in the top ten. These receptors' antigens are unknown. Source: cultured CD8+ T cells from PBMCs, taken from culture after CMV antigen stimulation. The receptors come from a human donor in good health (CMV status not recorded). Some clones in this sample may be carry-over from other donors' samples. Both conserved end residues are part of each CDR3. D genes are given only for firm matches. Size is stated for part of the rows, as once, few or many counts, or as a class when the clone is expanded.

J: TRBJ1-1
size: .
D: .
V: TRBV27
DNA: TGTGCCAGCAGTTTATACCCCGGACAGATGAACACTGAAGCTTTCTTT
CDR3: CASSLYPGQMNTEAFF

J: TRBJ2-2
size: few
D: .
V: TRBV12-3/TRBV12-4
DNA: TGTGCCAGCAGTTTGTTACAGGGAGTCACCGGGGAGCTGTTTTTT
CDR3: CASSLLQGVTGELFF

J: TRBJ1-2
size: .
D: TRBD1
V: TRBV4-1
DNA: TGCGCCAGCAGCCAATTAGTAGGGGGCGATCACACCTTC
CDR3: CASSQLVGGDHTF

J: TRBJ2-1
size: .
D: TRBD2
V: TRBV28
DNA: TGTGCCAGCAGTCCCCCCGGTCCTCTAGCGGGGATATACAATGAGCAGTTCTTC
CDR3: CASSPPGPLAGIYNEQFF

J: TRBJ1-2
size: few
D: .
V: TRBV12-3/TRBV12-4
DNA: TGTGCCAGCAGCCCCCCGGACAGTAAAGGCTACACCTTC
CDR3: CASSPPDSKGYTF

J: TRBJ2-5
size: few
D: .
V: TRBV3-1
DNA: TGTGCCAGCAGCCGGGATCAAGGACAGCGACGATTCCGGCCCAGAGAGACCCAGTACTTC
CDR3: CASSRDQGQRRFRPRETQYF

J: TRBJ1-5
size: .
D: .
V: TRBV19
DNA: TGTGCCAGTAGTAGCACGGGGGCGGCCCAGCATTTT
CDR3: CASSSTGAAQHF

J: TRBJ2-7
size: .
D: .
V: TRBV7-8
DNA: TGTGCCAGCAGCTTGTCGGCCTACGAGCAGTACTTC
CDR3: CASSLSAYEQYF

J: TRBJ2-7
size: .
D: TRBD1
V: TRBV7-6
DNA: TGTGCCAGCAGCTTGAGGGGACAGGGGCCCTACGAGCAGTACTTC
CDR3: CASSLRGQGPYEQYF

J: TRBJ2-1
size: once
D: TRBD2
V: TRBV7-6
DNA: TGTGCCAGCAGCTTAGAACTAGCGGGGGGTGGGTCCTACAATGAGCAGTTCTTC
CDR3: CASSLELAGGGSYNEQFF

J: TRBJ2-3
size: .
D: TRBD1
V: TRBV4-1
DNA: TGCGCCAGCAGCCAAGAGGCGACAGGGGTGGCAGATACGCAGTATTTT
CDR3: CASSQEATGVADTQYF

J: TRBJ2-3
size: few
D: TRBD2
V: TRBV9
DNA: TGTGCCAGCAGCGTAGAGGGCGGGGGGGCCAGGGCAGATACGCAGTATTTT
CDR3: CASSVEGGGARADTQYF

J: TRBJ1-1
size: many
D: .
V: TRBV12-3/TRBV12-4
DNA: TGTGCCAGCAGTTTCGACAAGAACACTGAAGCTTTCTTT
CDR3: CASSFDKNTEAFF

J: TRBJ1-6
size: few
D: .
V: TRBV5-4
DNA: TGTGCCAGCAGTACCGGACCGATTATCGTCAATTCACCCCTCCACTTT
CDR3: CASSTGPIIVNSPLHF

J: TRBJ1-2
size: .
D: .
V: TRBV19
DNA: TGTGCCAGTAGTGATGAACGGGACGGACGCTATGGCTACACCTTC
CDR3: CASSDERDGRYGYTF

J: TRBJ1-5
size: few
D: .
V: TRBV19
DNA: TGTGCCAGTAGTATCCTCAGGGACCAGAGTCAGCCCCAGCATTTT
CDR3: CASSILRDQSQPQHF

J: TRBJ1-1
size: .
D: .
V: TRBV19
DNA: TGTGCCAGTAGTATCCTCGGGGGACTGAACACTGAAGCTTTCTTT
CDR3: CASSILGGLNTEAFF

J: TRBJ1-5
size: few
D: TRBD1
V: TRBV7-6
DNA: TGTGCCAGCAGCTTTACAGGGGAGAATCAGCCCCAGCATTTT
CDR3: CASSFTGENQPQHF

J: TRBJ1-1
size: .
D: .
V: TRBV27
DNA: TGTGCCAGCAGTTTATTCAGGGATCCTATCCAAACTGAAGCTTTCTTT
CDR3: CASSLFRDPIQTEAFF

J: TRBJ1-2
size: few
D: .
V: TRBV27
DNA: TGTGCCAGCGGGTATTGGGGTAACAGCTATGGCTACACCTTC
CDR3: CASGYWGNSYGYTF

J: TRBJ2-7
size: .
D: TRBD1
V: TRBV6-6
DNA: TGTGCCAGCAGTTACCTCAGGGGGAAAGGGTACGAGCAGTACTTC
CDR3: CASSYLRGKGYEQYF

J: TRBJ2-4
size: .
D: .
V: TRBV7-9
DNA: TGTGCCAGCAGCCTCCCCGGGGACGACATTCAGTACTTC
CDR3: CASSLPGDDIQYF

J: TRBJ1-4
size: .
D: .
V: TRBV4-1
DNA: TGCGCCAGCAGCCCCCGGGGTCCAACTAATGAAAAACTGTTTTTT
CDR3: CASSPRGPTNEKLFF

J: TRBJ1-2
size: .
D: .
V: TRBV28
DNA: TGTGCCAGCAGTTTACCTCTAGAGGGGCCCTATGGCTACACCTTC
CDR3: CASSLPLEGPYGYTF

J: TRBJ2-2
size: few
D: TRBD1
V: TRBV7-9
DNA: TGTGCCAGCAGCCACCGACAGGGGACCGGGGAGCTGTTTTTT
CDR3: CASSHRQGTGELFF

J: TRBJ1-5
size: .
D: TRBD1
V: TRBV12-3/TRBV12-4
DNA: TGTGCCAGCAGGGGGACAGGGTACGGGAATCAGTCCCAGCATTTT
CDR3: CASRGTGYGNQSQHF

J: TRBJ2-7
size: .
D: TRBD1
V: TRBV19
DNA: TGTGCCAGTAGTATGACAGGGGATGGTGTTGGCGTCTACGAGCAGTACTTC
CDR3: CASSMTGDGVGVYEQYF

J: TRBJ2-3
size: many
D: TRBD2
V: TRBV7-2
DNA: TGTGCCAGCAGCTTAGAACTAGCGGGGGCCAGGGGGACAGATACGCAGTATTTT
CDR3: CASSLELAGARGTDTQYF

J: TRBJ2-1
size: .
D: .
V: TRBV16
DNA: TGTGCCAGCAGCCAATCTGTACACCCCCTCGATGAGCAGTTCTTC
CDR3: CASSQSVHPLDEQFF

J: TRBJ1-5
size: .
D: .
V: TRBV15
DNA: TGTGCCACCGGTCTCAAGCGTAATCAGCCCCAGCATTTT
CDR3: CATGLKRNQPQHF

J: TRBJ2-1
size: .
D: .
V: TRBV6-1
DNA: TGTGCCAGCGGCCCTAGCGAACAGAATGAGCAGTTCTTC
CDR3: CASGPSEQNEQFF

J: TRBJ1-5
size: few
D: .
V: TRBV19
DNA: TGTGCCAGTAGTACCGGCACGGTTGCCAATCAGCCCCAGCATTTT
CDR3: CASSTGTVANQPQHF

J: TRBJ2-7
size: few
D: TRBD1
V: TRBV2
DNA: TGTGCCAGCAGGTCGGGACAGAGATACGAGCAGTACTTC
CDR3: CASRSGQRYEQYF

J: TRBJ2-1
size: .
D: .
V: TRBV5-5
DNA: TGTGCCAGCAGCTTGTCAGTCCCGAGCTCCTACAATGAGCAGTTCTTC
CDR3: CASSLSVPSSYNEQFF

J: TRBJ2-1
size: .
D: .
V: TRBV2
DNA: TGTGCCAGCAGCGCGACTAGTTTCAATGAGCAGTTCTTC
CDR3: CASSATSFNEQFF

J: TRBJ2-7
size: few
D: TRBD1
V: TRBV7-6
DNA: TGTGCCAGCAGCTTAGAGATCAGGGGGTCCTACGAGCAGTACTTC
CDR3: CASSLEIRGSYEQYF

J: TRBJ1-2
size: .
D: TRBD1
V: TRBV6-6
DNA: TGTGCCAGCAGGGGTGGACAGGGCTTTGCTGGCTACACCTTC
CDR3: CASRGGQGFAGYTF

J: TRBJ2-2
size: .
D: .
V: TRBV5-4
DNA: TGTGCCAGCACCTTGTCCTGGGGGAACACCGGGGAGCTGTTTTTT
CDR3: CASTLSWGNTGELFF

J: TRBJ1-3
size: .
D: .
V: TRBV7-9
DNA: TGTGCCAGCAGGGGGGGGGTAATTAGCTCTGGAAACACCATATATTTT
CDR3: CASRGGVISSGNTIYF

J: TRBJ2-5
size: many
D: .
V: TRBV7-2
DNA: TGTGCCAGCAGCTTAGCGGGATCCGGGTTTGGGGAGACCCAGTACTTC
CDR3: CASSLAGSGFGETQYF

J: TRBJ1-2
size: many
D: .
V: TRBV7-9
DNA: TGTGCCAGCAGCTCCACGCTGAGTGGCTACACCTTC
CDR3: CASSSTLSGYTF

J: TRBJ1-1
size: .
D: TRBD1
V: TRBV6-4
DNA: TGTGCCAGCAGGGTGGACAGGGGGTTAGGTGAAGCTTTCTTT
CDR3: CASRVDRGLGEAFF